The 4 T cell receptor beta chains reported below all come from one sample, sequenced in a study of regulatory T cells in long-lasting Graves disease. The time point: persistent/refractory GD, antithyroid drugs over 5 years with positive TRAb. The TCR library used RNA extracted from PBMCs. Investigators prepared the TCR beta libraries by applying iRepertoire HTBI primers and Arm-PCR of CDR3 regions. TCRdb used MiXCR to reprocess the multiplex PCR reads, holding one entry per CDR3 protein. The sample shows about 470,000 distinct CDR3 sequences, 20% of them seen only once. The sequenced sample was peripheral blood mononuclear cells (PBMCs), obtained when the disease was refractory, from a patient treated with antithyroid drugs. All receptors come from a female donor with Graves disease.

This clonotype was observed many times. The chain combines TRBV6-2 or TRBV6-3 with TRBJ1-2, with TRBD1 identical over 11 bases. Germline CDR1 is MNHEY and CDR2 is SVGEGT. Germline trimming cut 6 bases from V and 6 bases from J; bases unmatched to any gene: 15. The CDR3 totals 17 residues. Written as DNA, the CDR3 is TGTGCCAGCAGAATTTCAACCGGGACAGGGGGATCAGATGGCTACACCTTC. Its protein product is CASRISTGTGGSDGYTF.

This clonotype showed up many times. V is TRBV29-1 and J is TRBJ2-7; D unresolved. The CDR3 consists of 12 residues. Germline V gene sequence: CDR1 SQVTM, CDR2 ANQGSEA. V was clipped by 1 base and J by 6 bases, with 10 bases between them. The CDR3 coding sequence is TGCAGCGTTGAAGGTAACAGAGCCGAGCAGTACTTC. Amino acid sequence: CSVEGNRAEQYF.

The chain employs TRBV2 and TRBJ2-2, with D unresolved. The CDR3 covers 14 residues. Germline lookup yields CDR1 SNHLY and CDR2 FYNNEI. V lost 5 bases, J lost 3 bases, and 10 bases lay in between. Here the CDR3 DNA reads TGTGCCAGCAGTTGGGCCTTTTACACCGGGGAGCTGTTTTTT. Residues: CASSWAFYTGELFF.

There are many counts of this clonotype. This chain uses TRBV9 with TRBJ1-5; no reliable D call. Germline V CDR1 and CDR2: SGDLS, YYNGEE. The V gene lost 2 bases and the J gene lost 2 bases, with 8 bases spanning the gap. The CDR3 covers 14 residues. The DNA of the CDR3 is TGTGCCAGCAGCGTCGACGGGGGCAATCAGCCCCAGCATTTT. Protein product: CASSVDGGNQPQHF.